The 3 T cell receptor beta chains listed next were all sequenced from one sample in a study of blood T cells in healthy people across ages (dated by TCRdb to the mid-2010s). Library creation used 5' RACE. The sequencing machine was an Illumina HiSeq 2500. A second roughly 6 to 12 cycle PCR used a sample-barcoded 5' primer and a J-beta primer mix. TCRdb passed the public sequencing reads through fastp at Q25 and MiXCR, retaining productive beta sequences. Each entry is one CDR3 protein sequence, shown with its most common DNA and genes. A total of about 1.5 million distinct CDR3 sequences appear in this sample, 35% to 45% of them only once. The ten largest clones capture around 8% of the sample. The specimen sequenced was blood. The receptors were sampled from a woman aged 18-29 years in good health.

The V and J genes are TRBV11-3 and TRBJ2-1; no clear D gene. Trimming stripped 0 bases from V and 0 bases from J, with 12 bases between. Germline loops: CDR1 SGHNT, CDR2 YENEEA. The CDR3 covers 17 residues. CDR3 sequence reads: CASSLDLGFGSYNEQFF. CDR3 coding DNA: TGTGCCAGCAGCTTAGATCTTGGTTTTGGCTCCTACAATGAGCAGTTCTTC.

In nucleotides, the CDR3 is TGTGCCAGCAGTTACTCGGAGAGACAGGGGCCCTATGGCTACACCTTC. Its translation: CASSYSERQGPYGYTF. The chain uses TRBV6-5 and TRBJ1-2; 8 nucleotides agree with TRBD1. The CDR3 runs to 16 residues. J lost 4 bases, V lost 0 bases, and 7 bases had no gene match. Germline CDR1 reads MNHEY; CDR2 reads SVGAGI.

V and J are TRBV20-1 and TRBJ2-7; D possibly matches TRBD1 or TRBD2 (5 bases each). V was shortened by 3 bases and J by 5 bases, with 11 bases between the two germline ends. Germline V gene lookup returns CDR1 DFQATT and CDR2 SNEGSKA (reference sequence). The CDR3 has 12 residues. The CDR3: CSASGGKHEQYF. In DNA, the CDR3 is TGCAGTGCTAGTGGGGGTAAGCACGAGCAGTACTTC.